The TCR beta chain under discussion was sequenced for a study of human T cells and chemical hapten exposure. Study observations and caveats: Among TCRs, those above 1 in 1000 frequency were unaffected by DPC sensitization. Higher patch test scores went with higher counts of PT1 expanded TCRs.

The CDR3 length is 15 residues. The V gene end was trimmed by 3 bases and the J gene end by 7 bases; junction bases not matched to a gene: 10. TCRdb re-derived calls from the RACE reads in MiXCR, one entry per CDR3 protein. The sample includes some 91,000 distinct CDR3 sequences, roughly 12% of them seen just once. This sample's time point: patch test 1, 2 weeks after DPC sensitization. The treatment: therapeutic diphenylcyclopropenone sensitization with weekly scalp DPC. Drawing of blood took place ahead of applying each patch test. Details on this clonotype: What it binds is unknown.

The sequences come from whole blood, collected in connection with sensitization to the hapten diphenylcyclopropenone (DPC). V usage is TRBV12-3 or TRBV12-4 and J usage is TRBJ2-7, with TRBD1 matching over 9 bases. The sequence was obtained from a woman aged 40 to 55 with alopecia areata. Some clones in this sample may be carry-over from other donors' samples. This chain's CDR3 is CASSLLGQGKGEQYF. As DNA, the CDR3 is TGTGCCAGCAGTTTGCTCGGACAGGGGAAGGGGGAGCAGTACTTC.